The 18 T cell receptor beta chains reported below all come from one sample, sequenced in a study of cytotoxic CD8 clonotypes in ibrutinib-treated CLL. TCRdb keeps only in-frame clones here, not all; method: immunoSEQ multiplex PCR. The repertoire holds roughly 42,000 clones, with about 65% as singletons. Source: PBMCs, taken after 24 months of ibrutinib treatment. The receptors shown here come from a human donor with chronic lymphocytic leukemia.

The chain is built from TRBV29-1 and TRBJ2-3, with D tentatively TRBD2 (6 bases). V lost 6 bases and J 6 bases, leaving 16 bases between the germline ends. The CDR3 runs 13 residues. CDR1 and CDR2 (germline): SQVTM, ANQGSEA. CDR3 region: CSVPPGVGDTQYF. CDR3 coding DNA: TGCAGCGTCCCGCCGGGGGTGGGCGATACGCAGTATTTT.

V gene TRBV5-1 combines with J gene TRBJ2-3; perhaps TRBD2 as D (5 bases). CDR1 is SGHRS and CDR2 is YFSETQ in the germline V gene. Trimming left V 2 bases short and J 2 bases short, with 6 bases between. The CDR3 sequence is 13 residues long. The CDR3 bases are TGCGCCAGCAGCTTTAGCGACACAGATACGCAGTATTTT. Amino acids: CASSFSDTDTQYF.

V and J are TRBV23-1 and TRBJ2-3; 11 bases agree with TRBD2. TRBV23-1 is an open reading frame, and its role is uncertain. V lost 9 bases to trimming and J lost 11 bases; unmatched junction nucleotides: 19. This CDR3 is 16 amino acids long. The CDR3 coding sequence is TGCGCCAGTCGGATACTAGCGGGGGTTCGGGTCCTAAAGCAGTATTTT. Translation: CASRILAGVRVLKQYF.

The rearrangement uses TRBV7-6 and TRBJ2-5; D is unclear. Germline CDR1 is SGHVS and CDR2 is FNYEAQ. The CDR3 consists of 14 residues. V lost 5 bases, J lost 5 bases, and 15 bases lay in between. CDR3 amino acids: CASSLTTARETQYF. DNA for the CDR3: TGTGCCAGCAGCCTAACAACGGCGCGGGAGACCCAGTACTTC. Complete variable domain (other parts from reference TRBV7-6 and TRBJ2-5): GAGVSQSPRYKVTKRGQDVALRCDPISGHVSLYWYRQALGQGPEFLTYFNYEAQQDKSGLPNDRFSAERPEGSISTLTIQRTEQRDSAMYRCASSLTTARETQYFGPGTRLLVL.

This chain joins TRBV9 and TRBJ2-5; D is ambiguous. Germline values: CDR1 SGDLS, CDR2 YYNGEE. V lost 4 bases and J lost 0, with 16 bases in between. There are 16 residues in the CDR3. In DNA form, the CDR3 reads TGTGCCAGCAGCCTATACCCCGTTCCAGACCAAGAGACCCAGTACTTC. Residues: CASSLYPVPDQETQYF.

This chain joins TRBV6-5 and TRBJ1-1; D gene uncertain. CDR3 length: 15 amino acids. From germline, CDR1 is MNHEY and CDR2 SVGAGI. V was shortened by 5 bases and J by 3 bases, with 16 bases between the two germline ends. The CDR3 is CASSAAAFTDTEAFF. CDR3 in DNA: TGTGCCAGCAGTGCCGCTGCCTTTACTGACACTGAAGCTTTCTTT.

The rearrangement links TRBV4-1 to TRBJ2-3, with D perhaps matching TRBD1 (7 bases). CDR3 length: 17 amino acids. The V gene's germline CDR1 is MGHRA and CDR2 YSYEKL. V lost 2 bases to trimming and J lost 2 bases, with 17 bases between them. CDR3 residues: CASSQTGAGGYTDTQYF. CDR3 nucleotide sequence: TGCGCCAGCAGCCAAACAGGGGCCGGGGGTTACACAGATACGCAGTATTTT.

The chain employs TRBV7-8 and TRBJ1-1; no definite D call. The CDR3 has 17 residues. Germline CDR1 and CDR2: SGHVS and FQNEAQ. Trimming took off 3 bases at V and 0 bases at J, with 17 bases between the two ends. CDR3 protein: CASSFGGMGRLNTEAFF. For the CDR3, the DNA is TGTGCCAGCAGCTTCGGCGGCATGGGCCGGCTGAACACTGAAGCTTTCTTT. Based on the CDR3 plus reference TRBV7-8 and TRBJ1-1, the full variable domain is GAGVSQSPRYKVAKRGQDVALRCDPISGHVSLFWYQQALGQGPEFLTYFQNEAQLDKSGLPSDRFFAERPEGSVSTLKIQRTQQEDSAVYLCASSFGGMGRLNTEAFFGQGTRLTVV.

This clone was counted many times. V usage is TRBV2 and J usage is TRBJ2-2; tentative D call: TRBD1 (5 bases). The V end was cut by 6 bases, the J end by 3 bases, with 20 bases between. This CDR3 is built from 17 residues. The germline gives CDR1 SNHLY, CDR2 FYNNEI. The CDR3 here is CASRSGPLPLDTGELFF. CDR3 sequence (DNA): TGTGCCAGCAGATCAGGGCCCTTGCCTCTGGACACCGGGGAGCTGTTTTTT.

The chain couples TRBV10-3 to TRBJ2-1; 9 bases line up with TRBD2. The ends lost 7 bases at V and 8 bases at J; junction bases unmatched: 6. CDR3 length equals 13 residues. The germline V gene has CDR1 ENHRY and CDR2 SYGVKD. The CDR3 nucleotides read TGTGCCATCAATAGCGGGAGAAACGATGAGCAGTTCTTC. Translated: CAINSGRNDEQFF.

The rearrangement uses TRBV5-1 and TRBJ1-6, with D unclear. Trimming left V 0 bases short and J 9 bases short, with 10 bases between. The CDR3 totals 14 residues. CDR1 and CDR2 (germline): SGHRS, YFSETQ. CDR3 amino acids: CASSLDRTGSPLHF. The CDR3 bases are TGCGCCAGCAGCTTGGACCGGACGGGTTCACCCCTCCACTTT.

The V call is TRBV9, the J call TRBJ2-7, with 13 bases that match TRBD2. With V trimmed by 2 bases and J by 3 bases, 2 bases remained unmatched. The CDR3 is 15 residues long. Germline-derived CDR1 and CDR2 are SGDLS and YYNGEE. In DNA, the CDR3 is TGTGCCAGCAGCGTGGGGACTAGCGGGGTCTACGAGCAGTACTTC. It encodes CASSVGTSGVYEQYF.

The chain couples TRBV7-6 to TRBJ1-3, with D uncertain. V was pared by 0 bases and J by 4 bases, with 1 base between. This CDR3 contains 12 residues. CDR1 and CDR2 from the germline V gene are SGHVS and FNYEAQ. Here the CDR3 reads CASSLAGNTIYF. The CDR3 DNA follows: TGTGCCAGCAGCTTAGCCGGAAACACCATATATTTT.

The chain is built from TRBV18 and TRBJ1-2; D call uncertain. This CDR3 comprises 14 residues. With 3 bases removed from V and 0 bases from J, the gap between germline ends came to 8 bases. Germline V gene sequence: CDR1 KGHSH, CDR2 LQKENI. The CDR3 spells CASSPSAANYGYTF. In DNA, the CDR3 is TGTGCCAGCTCACCTTCTGCGGCTAACTATGGCTACACCTTC.

The chain employs TRBV19 and TRBJ1-5; tentatively, D is TRBD1 (6 bases). The CDR3 is 15 amino acids. V was clipped by 1 base and J by 1 base, with 8 bases between them. From germline, CDR1 is LNHDA and CDR2 SQIVND (reference sequence). The CDR3 coding sequence is TGTGCCAGTAGTATAGGCAGGGGAAGCAATCAGCCCCAGCATTTT. Encoded protein: CASSIGRGSNQPQHF.

The chain employs TRBV7-8 and TRBJ2-1, with TRBD2 matching 9 bases. V shed 3 bases, J shed 12 bases, and the junction held 6 bases outside the gene matches. Looked up from germline, CDR1 is SGHVS and CDR2 is FQNEAQ. The CDR3 spans 13 residues. In DNA form, the CDR3 reads TGTGCCAGCAGCTTTCCTAGCGGGAAGGGGCAGTTCTTC. This codes for CASSFPSGKGQFF.

This clone was seen more than once but under ten times. The chain carries TRBV7-2 and TRBJ1-1, with D hard to call. CDR3 length: 15 amino acids. Trimming pared 1 base from V and 6 bases from J, leaving 15 bases between. Germline assignment: CDR1 SGHTA and CDR2 FQGNSA. CDR3 region: CASSLVQALGAEAFF. CDR3 in DNA: TGTGCCAGCAGCTTAGTCCAGGCCCTGGGAGCTGAAGCTTTCTTT.

DNA of the CDR3: TGTGCCAGCAGTGATCAGACAGGGTTTGTAGAAGATACGCAGTATTTT. Its protein product is CASSDQTGFVEDTQYF. The chain combines TRBV2 with TRBJ2-3; the match to TRBD1 covers 7 bases. The CDR3 spans 16 residues. CDR1 and CDR2 (germline): SNHLY, FYNNEI. V shed 3 bases and J 5 bases; nucleotides not matched to a gene: 11. The full variable domain, completed using reference TRBV2 and TRBJ2-3, is EPEVTQTPSHQVTQMGQEVILRCVPISNHLYFYWYRQILGQKVEFLVSFYNNEISEKSEIFDDQFSVERPDGSNFTLKIRSTKLEDSAMYFCASSDQTGFVEDTQYFGPGTRLTVL.